This T cell receptor beta chain was retrieved from a study of a mutant IDH1 vaccine in newly diagnosed glioma. At the level of the study: Receipt of radiotherapy, temozolomide, or both preceded the study, and most received both.

Time point specified: week 47, end of study. It was 300 ug of mutant IDH1 20-mer peptide that made up each vaccine dose, given with topical imiquimod. The donors had new WHO grade 3 or 4 astrocytomas; these were IDH1-mutant and ATRX-lost. Generated by immunoSEQ multiplex PCR, the TCRdb table keeps only in-frame clones and is missing some. Of around 84,000 clones listed, 70% to 90% are singletons. A remark on this clone: As yet, its antigen is unknown.

This CDR3 has 12 residues. The germline V and J ends were trimmed by 4 bases and 5 bases, with 8 bases remaining between them. Germline lookup yields CDR1 SGHNT and CDR2 YYREEE (reference sequence). This clonotype originated in a man aged 35-49 years with glioma. The sequences come from PBMCs, collected from a glioma patient whose treatment included an IDH1 peptide vaccine. V and J are TRBV5-4 and TRBJ2-3; no reliable D call. For the CDR3, the DNA is TGTGCCAGCAGCCAACCAGGAGATACGCAGTATTTT. It specifies CASSQPGDTQYF. Complete variable domain (other parts from reference TRBV5-4 and TRBJ2-3): ETGVTQSPTHLIKTRGQQVTLRCSSQSGHNTVSWYQQALGQGPQFIFQYYREEENGRGNFPPRFSGLQFPNYSSELNVNALELDDSALYLCASSQPGDTQYFGPGTRLTVL.